This entry is about one TCR beta chain. The entry originates in a study of blood T cell repertoires in COVID-19. Study overall: T cells, B-cell-depleted T cells, or PBMCs provided the cDNA or gDNA that served as material.

As originally analysed: It was from reference gene primer amplification that nucleated cell counts were estimated. Sequencing was performed with immunoSEQ multiplex PCR; in TCRdb, only in-frame clones are kept and a portion is missing. That table furnishes V, J and clone size, whereas the DNA furnished D and trimming. The data hold some 450,000 clones, with around 90% observed a single time. Germline values: CDR1 MNHEY, CDR2 SVGAGI. The CDR3 totals 14 residues. Trimming removed 6 bases from V and 10 bases from J, with 16 bases in between. The Seattle patients joined while their infection was active and were tracked longitudinally afterward.

V usage is TRBV6-5 and J usage is TRBJ1-6; no definite D call. This receptor was obtained from a man between 18 and 29 years old with COVID-19, enrolled during active disease. Specimen: peripheral blood. CDR3 bases: TGTGCCAGCAGGCCCCAGGTAGGAGGATCACCCCTCCACTTT. Translating it yields CASRPQVGGSPLHF.